Following are 2 T cell receptor beta chains from one sample sequenced in a study of T cells after posttransplantation cyclophosphamide. Sequencing was performed with immunoSEQ multiplex PCR; in TCRdb, only in-frame clones are kept and a portion is missing. The data show about 18,000 clones, with over 80% seen just once and about 9.1% held by the top ten. Sequencing was done on a sample of memory CD4+ T cells sorted from blood. The receptors shown here come from a man aged 30 to 45 in good health and a related stem cell transplant donor.

The rearrangement joins TRBV5-1 to TRBJ2-3; 8 bases fit TRBD2. Germline V gene data show CDR1 as SGHRS and CDR2 as YFSETQ. The CDR3 loop spans 15 amino acids. V shed 0 bases and J 2 bases; nucleotides not matched to a gene: 2. The CDR3 DNA is TGCGCCAGCAGCTTGGCGGGGGGGCTCACAGATACGCAGTATTTT. Its translation: CASSLAGGLTDTQYF. Based on the CDR3 plus reference TRBV5-1 and TRBJ2-3, the full variable domain is KAGVTQTPRYLIKTRGQQVTLSCSPISGHRSVSWYQQTPGQGLQFLFEYFSETQRNKGNFPGRFSGRQFSNSRSEMNVSTLELGDSALYLCASSLAGGLTDTQYFGPGTRLTVL.

The chain employs TRBV19 and TRBJ1-5; 7 nucleotides agree with TRBD1. With 7 bases clipped from V and 3 bases from J, the junction kept 9 bases outside the gene matches. The CDR3 totals 15 residues. Per the germline V gene, CDR1 is LNHDA and CDR2 is SQIVND (reference sequence). In DNA, the CDR3 is TGTGCCAGTACTGGGGACAGCGCGTTCAATCAGCCCCAGCATTTT. Amino acids: CASTGDSAFNQPQHF.